The 14 T cell receptor beta chains presented below share a single source sample, sequenced in a study of cytomegalovirus exposure and HLA in healthy donors. Researchers ran the PCR with 60 Vbeta and 13 Jbeta primers. The data were produced by immunoSEQ multiplex PCR, yet TCRdb's version contains in-frame clones alone and is incomplete. The data show roughly 82,000 clones, around 70% seen once. Sequencing was performed on PBMCs. These TCRs come from a woman aged 45-65 years in good health and CMV-seropositive.

The chain has TRBV7-3 and TRBJ2-1, with D unclear. This CDR3 contains 15 residues. CDR1 is SGHTA, CDR2 FQGTGA, per germline. Trimming cost V 5 bases and J 1 base, with 12 bases left between them. CDR3 nucleotide sequence: TGTGCCAGCAGCAGAGATGCGGCTTCCTACAATGAGCAGTTCTTC. It translates to CASSRDAASYNEQFF. The full variable domain, with the rest looked up from reference TRBV7-3 and TRBJ2-1, is GAGVSQTPSNKVTEKGKYVELRCDPISGHTALYWYRQSLGQGPEFLIYFQGTGAADDSGLPNDRFFAVRPEGSVSTLKIQRTERGDSAVYLCASSRDAASYNEQFFGPGTRLTVL.

The chain uses TRBV4-1 and TRBJ1-2, with TRBD1 matching 10 bases. This CDR3 has 16 amino acids. J gave up 7 bases and V 4 bases, and 12 bases lay outside the gene matches. Germline lookup yields CDR1 MGHRA and CDR2 YSYEKL. Here the CDR3 DNA reads TGCGCCAGCAGCCGAGTTCCCGGGACAGGGGACGCTGGCTACACCTTC. As protein: CASSRVPGTGDAGYTF.

J is TRBJ1-2 and V is TRBV12-5; D unresolved. The V end lost 6 bases, the J end lost 4 bases, and 15 bases lay between the germline ends. This CDR3 has 14 amino acids. From germline, CDR1 is LGHNT and CDR2 FRNRAP. CDR3 DNA sequence: TGTGCTAGTGGCCTAGGACTTCGGGGCTATGGCTACACCTTC. Amino acid sequence: CASGLGLRGYGYTF.

The gene calls are TRBV27 and TRBJ1-1; 8 bases are shared with TRBD1. Germline CDR1 MNHEY, CDR2 SMNVEV (reference sequence). Trimming at V came to 5 bases and at J to 5 bases, leaving 7 bases not matched to a gene. The CDR3 sequence is 14 residues long. Here the CDR3 reads CASSHITGGTEAFF. CDR3 coding DNA: TGTGCCAGCAGTCACATCACAGGGGGAACTGAAGCTTTCTTT.

This chain uses TRBV28 with TRBJ1-1, with D uncertain. V was cut by 8 bases and J by 0 bases, with 19 bases left in between. The CDR3 consists of 16 residues. Germline CDR1 and CDR2: MDHEN and SYDVKM. The CDR3 DNA reads as TGTGCCAGCCCTGGTCCGTCCCTGAGGGTGAACACTGAAGCTTTCTTT. The encoded protein is CASPGPSLRVNTEAFF.

This sequence joins TRBV4-1 and TRBJ1-5, with D possibly being TRBD1 (5 bases). The CDR3 has 12 residues. The V end lost 7 bases, the J end lost 7 bases, and 11 bases lay between the germline ends. Germline V gene lookup returns CDR1 MGHRA and CDR2 YSYEKL. CDR3 in amino acids: CASIRGGQPQHF. CDR3 DNA sequence: TGCGCCAGCATTAGGGGAGGGCAGCCCCAGCATTTT.

The chain carries TRBV9 and TRBJ2-3, with TRBD2 matching 13 bases. The trim removed 3 bases at V and 4 bases at J, leaving 5 bases unmatched. The V gene's germline CDR1 is SGDLS and CDR2 YYNGEE. The CDR3 extends over 16 amino acids. CDR3 amino acids: CASSARLAGGSDTQYF. The CDR3 DNA follows: TGTGCCAGCAGCGCCCGACTAGCGGGAGGATCAGATACGCAGTATTTT.

The CDR3 DNA is TGTGCCAGCAGCTTTGGACAGGACACTGAAGCTTTCTTT. This encodes CASSFGQDTEAFF. This chain links TRBV7-6 with TRBJ1-1, with 7 bases fitting TRBD1. This CDR3 is 13 amino acids long. Trimming cost V 3 bases and J 3 bases; bases outside gene matches: 1. From germline, CDR1 is SGHVS and CDR2 FNYEAQ.

The chain couples TRBV10-2 to TRBJ1-1; 8 bases are a match to TRBD1. After removal of 5 bases from V and 1 base from J, the junction contained 6 bases not matched to a gene. Germline-derived CDR1 and CDR2 are WSHSY and SAAADI. The CDR3 runs to 15 residues. CDR3: CASSYPGQGNTEAFF. The CDR3 nucleotides read TGCGCCAGCAGTTACCCCGGACAGGGGAACACTGAAGCTTTCTTT.

V is TRBV19 and J is TRBJ1-2; unclear D gene. Germline loops: CDR1 LNHDA, CDR2 SQIVND (reference sequence). The V end lost 4 bases, the J end lost 9 bases, and 15 bases lay between the germline ends. This CDR3 comprises 13 residues. The chain's CDR3 is CASSTPDGISYTF. The CDR3, as DNA: TGTGCCAGTAGTACACCGGACGGGATTAGCTACACCTTC.

The chain carries TRBV27 and TRBJ2-7; 10 bases are shared with TRBD1. From germline, CDR1 is MNHEY and CDR2 SMNVEV (reference sequence). With 5 bases clipped from V and 4 bases from J, the junction kept 8 bases outside the gene matches. CDR3 length equals 15 residues. CDR3 nucleotides: TGTGCCAGCAGTGGAACGGAGGACAGGGGGTACGAGCAGTACTTC. Its translation: CASSGTEDRGYEQYF.

In this sample, this clone turned up a few times. The chain carries TRBV5-8 and TRBJ2-7; D remains unclear. V lost 2 bases and J lost 2, with 8 bases in between. There are 13 residues in the CDR3. The germline V gene encodes CDR1 SGHTS and CDR2 YDEGEE. This CDR3 reads CASSFRSPYEQYF. CDR3 coding DNA: TGTGCCAGCAGCTTCCGGAGCCCCTACGAGCAGTACTTC.

This clone was seen a single time. The V call is TRBV15, the J call TRBJ1-5, with a weak D call TRBD1 (6 bases). The ends were cut back, 1 base at V and 4 bases at J, with 17 bases in the middle. Looked up from germline, CDR1 is LNHNV and CDR2 is YYDKDF (reference sequence). The CDR3 extends over 17 amino acids. CDR3 DNA sequence: TGTGCCACCAGCAGAGGAGGGGGATTTGGCCAAAATCAGCCCCAGCATTTT. Protein product: CATSRGGGFGQNQPQHF.

About this clone: The junction differs from germline at one of its ends, possibly a read error. The V call is TRBV7-9, the J call TRBJ1-2, with 7 positions matching TRBD1. This CDR3 is 14 amino acids long. Germline loops: CDR1 SEHNR, CDR2 FQNEAQ (reference sequence). The CDR3 region has the DNA TGTGCCAGCAGCCTAGCCCGGGACAGCTATGGCTACACCTTC. Residues: CASSLARDSYGYTF.